The 19 T cell receptor beta chains below all came from one sample that was sequenced in a study of CD8+ T cells in alopecia areata. RNA was extracted and reverse transcribed into cDNA as the sequencing template. Measured with immunoSEQ multiplex PCR; TCRdb has only the in-frame clones, and not every one. The sample carries fewer than 15,000 clones, roughly two thirds recorded once. The sample's treatment: oral pan-JAK inhibitor, 5-10 mg twice daily. Individuals with alopecia areata gave both lesional scalp punch biopsies and peripheral blood for collection. The sequencing here drew on skin, taken at week 4, from a patient treated with tofacitinib. Receptor source: a human donor with alopecia areata.

This chain joins TRBV11-3 and TRBJ2-1; no reliable D call. CDR3 size: 12 residues. V was clipped by 1 base and J by 8 bases, with 6 bases between them. CDR1 is SGHNT, CDR2 YENEEA, per germline. The CDR3 is CASSLGLHEQFF. The CDR3 nucleotides read TGTGCCAGCAGCTTAGGTTTGCATGAGCAGTTCTTC.

V usage is TRBV10-3 and J usage is TRBJ2-5; TRBD2 matches at 9 bases. This CDR3 comprises 16 residues. After removal of 5 bases from V and 5 bases from J, the junction contained 12 bases not matched to a gene. CDR1 and CDR2 from the germline V gene are ENHRY and SYGVKD. The CDR3 region has the DNA TGTGCCATCAGTAGCTCAGCGGGGGGTGTTGTGGAGACCCAGTACTTC. Translating gives CAISSSAGGVVETQYF.

The chain couples TRBV30 to TRBJ2-5; D not resolved. The germline V and J ends were trimmed by 2 bases and 2 bases, with 6 bases remaining between them. Germline V gene lookup returns CDR1 GTSNPN and CDR2 SVGIG (reference sequence). The CDR3 extends over 12 amino acids. CDR3 in amino acids: CAWSFGQETQYF. As DNA, the CDR3 is TGTGCCTGGAGTTTCGGTCAAGAGACCCAGTACTTC.

The chain carries TRBV27 and TRBJ1-1; maybe TRBD1 (5 bases). In germline, CDR1 is MNHEY, CDR2 SMNVEV (reference sequence). V was shortened by 1 base and J by 4 bases, with 13 bases between the two germline ends. There are 15 residues in the CDR3. CDR3: CASSLLYRWATEAFF. As DNA, the CDR3 is TGTGCCAGCAGTTTATTGTACAGGTGGGCCACTGAAGCTTTCTTT.

V and J are TRBV6-5 and TRBJ2-1; D ambiguous. CDR1 and CDR2 (germline): MNHEY, SVGAGI. The length of the CDR3 is 14 residues. The V end lost 2 bases, the J end lost 1 base, and 6 bases lay between the germline ends. CDR3 nucleotide sequence: TGTGCCAGCAGTTACGGCGGTTCCTACAATGAGCAGTTCTTC. Its translation: CASSYGGSYNEQFF.

Regarding this clone: Compared with germline, one end of the junction differs, possibly owing to a read error. The chain recombines TRBV7-7 with TRBJ2-5; 13 positions agree with TRBD2. The V gene's germline CDR1 is SSHAT and CDR2 FNYEAQ (reference sequence). This CDR3 contains 15 residues. This CDR3 reads CASSLGLAGRETQYF. CDR3 nucleotide sequence: TGTGCTAGCAGCTTGGGACTAGCGGGGCGTGAGACCCAGTACTTC.

This chain uses TRBV2 with TRBJ2-3; a weak D match, TRBD2 (6 bases). Germline CDR1 is SNHLY and CDR2 is FYNNEI. The CDR3 covers 16 residues. The V gene lost 3 bases and the J gene lost 0 bases, with 13 bases spanning the gap. CDR3 region: CASSDMAGLSTDTQYF. Written as DNA, the CDR3 is TGTGCCAGCAGTGATATGGCGGGGCTTAGCACAGATACGCAGTATTTT.

This clone was counted once. V usage is TRBV7-4 and J usage is TRBJ2-7; 9 positions agree with TRBD2. CDR1 and CDR2 from the germline V gene are SGHVT and SQSDAQ. CDR3 size: 16 residues. J gave up 4 bases and V 3 bases, and 10 bases lay outside the gene matches. The CDR3 protein is CASSFTIAGEQYEQYF. In nucleotides, the CDR3 is TGTGCCAGCAGCTTTACCATAGCGGGGGAGCAATACGAGCAGTACTTC. The variable domain in full, completed from reference TRBV7-4 and TRBJ2-7, reads GAGVSQSPRYKVAKRGRDVALRCDSISGHVTLYWYRQTLGQGSEVLTYSQSDAQRDKSGRPSGRFSAERPERSVSTLKIQRTEQGDSAVYLCASSFTIAGEQYEQYFGPGTRLTVT.

The chain recombines TRBV10-2 with TRBJ2-3; 10 bases fit TRBD2. The CDR3 loop spans 15 amino acids. Trimming at V came to 7 bases and at J to 0 bases, leaving 4 bases not matched to a gene. The V gene's germline CDR1 is WSHSY and CDR2 SAAADI. The CDR3 loop reads CASNSAGGSTDTQYF. DNA of the CDR3: TGCGCCAGCAACTCAGCGGGGGGGAGCACAGATACGCAGTATTTT.

The rearrangement joins TRBV4-1 to TRBJ2-1; 12 bases map to TRBD2. Trimming cost V 5 bases and J 4 bases; bases outside gene matches: 12. The CDR3 contains 18 residues. From germline, CDR1 is MGHRA and CDR2 YSYEKL. This chain's CDR3 is CASSSKNQLAGGYNEQFF. The CDR3 DNA follows: TGCGCCAGCAGCTCCAAGAATCAGCTAGCGGGGGGGTACAATGAGCAGTTCTTC.

The V call is TRBV6-1, the J call TRBJ2-2, with 7 positions matching TRBD1. The CDR3 length is 13 residues. Per germline, CDR1 MNHNS and CDR2 SASEGT. V shed 6 bases, J shed 5 bases, and the junction held 3 bases outside the gene matches. CDR3 in amino acids: CASRGGGTGELFF. The CDR3 bases are TGTGCCAGCAGAGGGGGCGGGACCGGGGAGCTGTTTTTT.

The J gene is TRBJ1-2, the V gene TRBV5-1; no clear D. There are 14 residues in the CDR3. Trimming removed 0 bases from V and 4 bases from J, with 10 bases in between. Germline lookup yields CDR1 SGHRS and CDR2 YFSETQ. Written as DNA, the CDR3 is TGCGCCAGCAGCTTGGCCACCGGAACCTATGGCTACACCTTC. As protein: CASSLATGTYGYTF.

The rearrangement joins TRBV18 to TRBJ1-1, with a tentative D call TRBD1 (6 bases). This CDR3 spans 19 amino acids. CDR1 and CDR2 from the germline V gene are KGHSH and LQKENI. The V and J ends lost 0 bases and 0 bases respectively, with 20 bases between them. CDR3 in DNA: TGTGCCAGCTCACCACCCTTACGACAGGATGGTCGGCTGAACACTGAAGCTTTCTTT. Translation: CASSPPLRQDGRLNTEAFF.

The chain combines TRBV29-1 with TRBJ2-7; TRBD1 aligns across 9 bases. The CDR3 sequence is 14 residues long. V dropped 6 bases and J dropped 0; count of bases not matched to a gene: 6. CDR1 is SQVTM, CDR2 ANQGSEA, per germline. The CDR3, as DNA: TGCAGCGTCGCCGGGACAGGGAGCTCCTACGAGCAGTACTTC. As protein: CSVAGTGSSYEQYF.

This chain uses TRBV19 with TRBJ2-1; TRBD2 agrees at 11 bases. The CDR3 contains 15 residues. V shed 6 bases, J shed 3 bases, and the junction held 4 bases outside the gene matches. Germline V gives CDR1 LNHDA, CDR2 SQIVND (reference sequence). The CDR3 nucleotides read TGTGCCAGTAGCCAAACTAGCGGGGGCTACAATGAGCAGTTCTTC. Residues: CASSQTSGGYNEQFF. Together with reference TRBV19 and TRBJ2-1, the CDR3 gives the full variable domain: DGGITQSPKYLFRKEGQNVTLSCEQNLNHDAMYWYRQDPGQGLRLIYYSQIVNDFQKGDIAEGYSVSREKKESFPLTVTSAQKNPTAFYLCASSQTSGGYNEQFFGPGTRLTVL.

This chain uses TRBV6-1 with TRBJ1-1, with no clear D. CDR1 and CDR2 (germline): MNHNS, SASEGT. The CDR3 is 13 residues long. The germline V and J ends were trimmed by 5 bases and 3 bases, with 10 bases remaining between them. CDR3 amino acids: CASSPRKDTEAFF. CDR3 nucleotide sequence: TGTGCCAGCAGTCCCCGGAAGGACACTGAAGCTTTCTTT.

This clone has just a few counts. The chain is built from TRBV15 and TRBJ1-1; TRBD1 might be the D (5 bases). The V and J ends lost 0 bases and 5 bases respectively, with 16 bases between them. The germline gives CDR1 LNHNV, CDR2 YYDKDF (reference sequence). CDR3 length equals 16 residues. Written as DNA, the CDR3 is TGTGCCACCAGCAGAGATCGGGCAGGCAGGGAAACTGAAGCTTTCTTT. Encoded protein: CATSRDRAGRETEAFF.

This clone was seen only once. V usage is TRBV11-2 and J usage is TRBJ2-1; D ambiguous. The CDR3 contains 14 residues. The germline CDR1 and CDR2 sequences are SGHAT and FQNNGV. The V and J ends lost 0 bases and 6 bases respectively, with 9 bases between them. CDR3 residues: CASSLDLGLNEQFF. The CDR3 DNA reads as TGTGCCAGCAGCTTAGACCTGGGTCTCAATGAGCAGTTCTTC.

This clone was recorded a few times. V gene TRBV19 combines with J gene TRBJ1-2, with 7 bases aligning to TRBD1. The ends lost 3 bases at V and 8 bases at J; junction bases unmatched: 9. Germline-derived CDR1 and CDR2 are LNHDA and SQIVND (reference sequence). This CDR3 contains 14 residues. The CDR3 sequence: CASSMRQGFGGYTF. DNA of the CDR3: TGTGCCAGTAGTATGAGACAGGGCTTCGGGGGCTACACCTTC.